This TCR beta chain emerged from a study of OX40 agonist ivuxolimab in advanced cancers. Details on this clone: Within the sample, other DNA sequences also encode this same CDR3.

The germline V and J ends were trimmed by 3 bases and 1 base, with 7 bases remaining between them. The CDR3 is made up of 14 amino acids. Per germline, CDR1 MDHEN and CDR2 SYDVKM. TCRdb's copy holds only in-frame clones and misses some; the assay was immunoSEQ multiplex PCR. The sample lists about 68,000 clones, about 89% occurring once. The starting material was CD4+ or CD8+ T cells sorted from blood, obtained in a trial of the OX40 agonist ivuxolimab. The TCR sequence derives from an adult with an advanced solid tumor such as melanoma, head and neck, liver or kidney cancer. V gene TRBV28 combines with J gene TRBJ1-5, with D perhaps TRBD1 (5 bases). In DNA, the CDR3 is TGTGCCAGCAGTTTGGGGGGAAGCAATCAGCCCCAGCATTTT. Translation: CASSLGGSNQPQHF.